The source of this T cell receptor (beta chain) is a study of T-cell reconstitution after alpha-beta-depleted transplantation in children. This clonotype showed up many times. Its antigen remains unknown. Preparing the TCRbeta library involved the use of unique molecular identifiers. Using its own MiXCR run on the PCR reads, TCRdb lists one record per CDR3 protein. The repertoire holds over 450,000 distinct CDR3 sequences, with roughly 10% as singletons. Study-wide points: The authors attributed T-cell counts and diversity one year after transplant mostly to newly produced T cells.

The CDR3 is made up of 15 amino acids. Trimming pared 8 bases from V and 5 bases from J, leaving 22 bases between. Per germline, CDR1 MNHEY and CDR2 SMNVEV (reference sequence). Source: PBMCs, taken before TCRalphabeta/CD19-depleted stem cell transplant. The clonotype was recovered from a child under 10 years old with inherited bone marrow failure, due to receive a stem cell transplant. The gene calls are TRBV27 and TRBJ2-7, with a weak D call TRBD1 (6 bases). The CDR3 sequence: CASSPSAHRVHEQYF. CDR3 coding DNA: TGTGCCAGCTCTCCATCGGCCCACAGGGTCCACGAGCAGTACTTC.